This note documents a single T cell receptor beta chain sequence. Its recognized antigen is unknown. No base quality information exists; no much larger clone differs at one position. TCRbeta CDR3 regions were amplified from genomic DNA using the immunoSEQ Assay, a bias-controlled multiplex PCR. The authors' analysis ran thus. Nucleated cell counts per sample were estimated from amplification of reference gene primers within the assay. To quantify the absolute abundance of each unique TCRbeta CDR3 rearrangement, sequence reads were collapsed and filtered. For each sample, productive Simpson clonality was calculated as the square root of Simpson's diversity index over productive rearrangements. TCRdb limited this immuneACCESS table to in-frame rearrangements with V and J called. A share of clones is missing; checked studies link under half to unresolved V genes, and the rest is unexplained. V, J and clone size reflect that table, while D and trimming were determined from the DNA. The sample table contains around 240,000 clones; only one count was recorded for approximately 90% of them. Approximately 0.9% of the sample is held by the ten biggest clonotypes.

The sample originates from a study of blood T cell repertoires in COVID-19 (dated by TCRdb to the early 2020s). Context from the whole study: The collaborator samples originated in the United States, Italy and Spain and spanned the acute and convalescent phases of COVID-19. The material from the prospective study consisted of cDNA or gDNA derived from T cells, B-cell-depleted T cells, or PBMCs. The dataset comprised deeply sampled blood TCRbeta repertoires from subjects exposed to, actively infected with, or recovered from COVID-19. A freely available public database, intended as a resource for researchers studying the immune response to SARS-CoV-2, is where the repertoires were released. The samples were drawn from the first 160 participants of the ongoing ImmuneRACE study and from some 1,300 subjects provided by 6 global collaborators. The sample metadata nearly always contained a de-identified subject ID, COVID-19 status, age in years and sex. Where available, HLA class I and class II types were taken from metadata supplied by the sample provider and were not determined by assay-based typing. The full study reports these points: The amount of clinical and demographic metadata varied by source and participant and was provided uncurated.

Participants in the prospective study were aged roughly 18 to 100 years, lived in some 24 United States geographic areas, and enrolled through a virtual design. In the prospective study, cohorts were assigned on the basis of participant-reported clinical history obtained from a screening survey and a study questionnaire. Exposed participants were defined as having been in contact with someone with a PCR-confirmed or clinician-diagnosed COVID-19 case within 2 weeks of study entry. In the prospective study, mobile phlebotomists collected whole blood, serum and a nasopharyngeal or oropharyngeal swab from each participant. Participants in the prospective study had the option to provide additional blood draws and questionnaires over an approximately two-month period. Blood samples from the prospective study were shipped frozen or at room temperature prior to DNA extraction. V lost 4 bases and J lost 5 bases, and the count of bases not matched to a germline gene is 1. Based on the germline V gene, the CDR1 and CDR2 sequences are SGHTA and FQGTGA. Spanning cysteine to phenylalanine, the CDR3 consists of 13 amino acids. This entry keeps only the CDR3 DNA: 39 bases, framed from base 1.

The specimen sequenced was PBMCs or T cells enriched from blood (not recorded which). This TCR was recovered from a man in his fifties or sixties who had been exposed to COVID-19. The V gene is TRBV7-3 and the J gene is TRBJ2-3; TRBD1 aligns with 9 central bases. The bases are TGTGCCAGCAGCTCGGACAGGGGAGATACGCAGTATTTT. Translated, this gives CASSSDRGDTQYF.